A single sample is the source of the 16 T cell receptor beta chains below, sequenced in a study of blood T cell repertoires in COVID-19. Here immunoSEQ multiplex PCR was the method, and the copy in TCRdb shows in-frame clones only, minus some. The data hold around 150,000 clones, with about 90% observed a single time. Material: peripheral blood. The receptors here all came from a man aged 30 to 45 with COVID-19, enrolled during active disease.

The DNA for the CDR3 is TGTGCCAGCAGTTACGACAGGGTGAACGAGCAGTACTTC. As protein: CASSYDRVNEQYF. This chain connects TRBV6-5 to TRBJ2-7; 7 bases are shared with TRBD1. Germline CDR1 is MNHEY and CDR2 is SVGAGI. The CDR3 is 13 residues long. Trimming at V came to 2 bases and at J to 5 bases, leaving 3 bases not matched to a gene.

The chain couples TRBV11-2 to TRBJ2-5; 7 bases map to TRBD2. J gave up 5 bases and V 3 bases, and 3 bases lay outside the gene matches. The CDR3 runs to 13 residues. Germline CDR1 and CDR2: SGHAT and FQNNGV. The CDR3 nucleotides read TGTGCCAGCAGCTTGGGGGGGAGGGAGACCCAGTACTTC. This translates into CASSLGGRETQYF.

This chain connects TRBV24-1 to TRBJ2-3; D unclear. CDR1 is KGHDR, CDR2 SFDVKD, per germline. The CDR3 runs to 15 residues. V lost 4 bases to trimming and J lost 0 bases, with 10 bases between them. The CDR3 loop is CATSERHSSTDTQYF. CDR3 in DNA: TGTGCCACCAGTGAAAGACACTCTAGCACAGATACGCAGTATTTT.

The chain links TRBV2 to TRBJ1-5; D perhaps matches TRBD1 (6 bases). Germline CDR1 is SNHLY and CDR2 is FYNNEI. The CDR3 length is 13 residues. Trimming removed 6 bases at V and 7 bases at J, with 13 bases between. The CDR3 DNA follows: TGTGCCAGCAGAGAACAGGGCCAGCAGCCCCAGCATTTT. As protein: CASREQGQQPQHF.

The gene calls are TRBV5-4 and TRBJ1-1; 9 nucleotides align to TRBD1. Germline V CDR1 and CDR2: SGHNT, YYREEE (reference sequence). The CDR3 contains 15 residues. V shed 6 bases, J shed 6 bases, and the junction held 12 bases outside the gene matches. The chain's CDR3 is CASTTIPGQGSEAFF. DNA for the CDR3: TGTGCCAGCACCACTATCCCGGGACAGGGCTCTGAAGCTTTCTTT.

The chain combines TRBV5-6 with TRBJ2-1; no definite D call. This CDR3 region has 14 residues. Germline-derived CDR1 and CDR2 are SGHDT and YYEEEE. Trimming cost V 0 bases and J 3 bases, with 7 bases left between them. The CDR3 coding sequence is TGTGCCAGCAGCTTGGTTGGAGACTACAATGAGCAGTTCTTC. It specifies CASSLVGDYNEQFF. Full variable domain (remainder filled in from reference TRBV5-6 and TRBJ2-1): DAGVTQSPTHLIKTRGQQVTLRCSPKSGHDTVSWYQQALGQGPQFIFQYYEEEERQRGNFPDRFSGHQFPNYSSELNVNALLLGDSALYLCASSLVGDYNEQFFGPGTRLTVL.

The chain combines TRBV5-6 with TRBJ1-1; 12 bases are shared with TRBD1. Trimming at V came to 4 bases and at J to 4 bases, leaving 5 bases not matched to a gene. In germline, CDR1 is SGHDT, CDR2 YYEEEE. This CDR3 is 15 amino acids long. The CDR3: CASSPGQGAVTEAFF. In DNA form, the CDR3 reads TGTGCCAGCAGCCCGGGACAGGGGGCCGTCACTGAAGCTTTCTTT.

In its sample, this clone was seen once. The chain uses TRBV5-5 and TRBJ1-2; D not certain. The CDR3 totals 13 residues. V was shortened by 0 bases and J by 2 bases, with 5 bases between the two germline ends. The germline gives CDR1 SGHKS, CDR2 YYEKEE (reference sequence). The CDR3 bases are TGTGCCAGCAGCTTGGTCACAAACTATGGCTACACCTTC. Its protein is CASSLVTNYGYTF. The full variable domain, its missing parts supplied by reference TRBV5-5 and TRBJ1-2, is DAGVTQSPTHLIKTRGQQVTLRCSPISGHKSVSWYQQVLGQGPQFIFQYYEKEERGRGNFPDRFSARQFPNYSSELNVNALLLGDSALYLCASSLVTNYGYTFGSGTRLTVV.

This rearrangement joins TRBV10-3 to TRBJ1-6; possibly TRBD1 for D (6 bases). The CDR3 contains 13 residues. In germline, CDR1 is ENHRY, CDR2 SYGVKD. Trimming left V 0 bases short and J 16 bases short, with 13 bases between. This CDR3 is CAISESMGQGLHF. In DNA, the CDR3 is TGTGCCATCAGTGAGTCGATGGGGCAGGGGCTCCACTTT.

The J gene is TRBJ1-1, the V gene TRBV21-1; TRBD1, the table's D call, was not compared with the DNA. TRBV21-1 is labeled a pseudogene. The CDR3 totals 13 residues. This CDR3 is CASRSGTPEEAFF. Here the CDR3 DNA reads TGTGCCAGCAGATCCGGGACACCTGAAGAAGCTTTCTTT.

This chain joins TRBV27 and TRBJ2-2; 10 bases are a match to TRBD1. Germline lookup yields CDR1 MNHEY and CDR2 SMNVEV (reference sequence). The CDR3 spans 15 residues. V trimming: 3 bases; J trimming: 6 bases; junction bases outside the gene matches: 4. In DNA form, the CDR3 reads TGTGCCAGCAGTTTTGGGACAGGGGATCCCGGGGAGCTGTTTTTT. Translating it yields CASSFGTGDPGELFF.

J is TRBJ1-2 and V is TRBV5-1, with TRBD1 as a possible D gene (6 bases). V lost 4 bases and J lost 0, with 16 bases in between. The germline V gene has CDR1 SGHRS and CDR2 YFSETQ. The CDR3 length is 16 residues. In DNA form, the CDR3 reads TGCGCCAGCAGCACCGTTTCAGGGGTCTCTAACTATGGCTACACCTTC. This gives the protein CASSTVSGVSNYGYTF.

The J gene is TRBJ1-6, the V gene TRBV28; weak D call: TRBD1 (5 bases). CDR1 and CDR2 from the germline V gene are MDHEN and SYDVKM. Trimming took 3 bases from V and 10 from J, leaving 16 bases between them. CDR3 length: 15 residues. The CDR3 nucleotides read TGTGCCAGCAGTTTGCTTCCCCAGGGAAGCTCACCCCTCCACTTT. Residues: CASSLLPQGSSPLHF.

The gene calls are TRBV7-2 and TRBJ1-2, with D uncertain. V was cut by 4 bases and J by 10 bases, with 19 bases left in between. This CDR3 has 14 residues. From germline, CDR1 is SGHTA and CDR2 FQGNSA. The CDR3 DNA is TGTGCCAGCAGCTCGCTACGGGAAGCACGTCTCTACACCTTC. Its translation: CASSSLREARLYTF.

The chain has TRBV7-3 and TRBJ2-2; 8 bases agree with TRBD1. This CDR3 spans 16 amino acids. Germline CDR1 reads SGHTA; CDR2 reads FQGTGA. The V segment lost 5 bases and the J segment 0 bases; nucleotides outside the gene matches: 5. This chain's CDR3 is CASSLGTGANTGELFF. The CDR3 nucleotides read TGTGCCAGCAGCCTAGGGACAGGAGCGAACACCGGGGAGCTGTTTTTT.

This clone was detected only once. The chain links TRBV28 to TRBJ2-1; the D gene is possibly TRBD2 (7 bases). Germline loops: CDR1 MDHEN, CDR2 SYDVKM. CDR3 length equals 13 residues. V dropped 3 bases and J dropped 6 bases, with 9 bases sitting between them. The CDR3 nucleotides read TGTGCCAGCAGTTTGGGAGGGGGCAATGAGCAGTTCTTC. Its translation is CASSLGGGNEQFF.